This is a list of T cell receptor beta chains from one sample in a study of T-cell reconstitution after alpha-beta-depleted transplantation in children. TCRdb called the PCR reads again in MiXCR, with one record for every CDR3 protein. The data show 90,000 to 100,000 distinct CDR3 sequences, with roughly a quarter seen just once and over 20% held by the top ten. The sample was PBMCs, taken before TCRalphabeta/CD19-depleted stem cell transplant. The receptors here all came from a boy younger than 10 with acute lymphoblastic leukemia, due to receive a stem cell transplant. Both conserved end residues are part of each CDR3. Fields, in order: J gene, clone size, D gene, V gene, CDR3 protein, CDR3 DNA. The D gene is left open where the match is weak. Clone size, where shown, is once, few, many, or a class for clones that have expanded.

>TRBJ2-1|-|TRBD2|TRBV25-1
CASSANLAEGHRTIYNEQFF
TGTGCCAGCAGTGCCAATCTAGCGGAGGGTCACCGAACTATCTACAATGAGCAGTTCTTC
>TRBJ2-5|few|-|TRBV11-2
CASSLAFDLETQYF
TGTGCCAGCAGCTTAGCATTCGACCTAGAGACCCAGTACTTC
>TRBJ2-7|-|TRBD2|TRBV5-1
CASSISLAGSYEQYF
TGCGCCAGCAGCATATCTTTAGCGGGCTCCTACGAGCAGTACTTC
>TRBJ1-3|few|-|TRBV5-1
CASSFQGTGNTIYF
TGCGCCAGCAGCTTTCAGGGGACTGGAAACACCATATATTTT
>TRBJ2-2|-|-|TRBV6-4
CASSSGGAGELFF
TGTGCCAGCAGTAGCGGAGGGGCCGGGGAGCTGTTTTTT
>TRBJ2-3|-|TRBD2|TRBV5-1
CASSLALASGLVDTQYF
TGCGCCAGCAGCTTGGCTTTGGCTAGCGGGTTGGTAGATACGCAGTATTTT
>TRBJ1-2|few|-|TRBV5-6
CASSLVVYRNYGYTF
TGTGCCAGCAGCTTGGTCGTTTATCGCAACTATGGCTACACCTTC
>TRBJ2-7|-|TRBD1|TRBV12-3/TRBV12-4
CASTLYRGTYEQYF
TGTGCCAGCACCCTGTACAGGGGTACCTACGAGCAGTACTTC
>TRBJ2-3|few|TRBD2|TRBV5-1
CASSLVGWASGGAGTDTQYF
TGCGCCAGCAGCTTGGTCGGTTGGGCTAGCGGAGGGGCCGGCACAGATACGCAGTATTTT
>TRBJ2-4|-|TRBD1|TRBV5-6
CASSFAGTGALGKNIQYF
TGTGCCAGCAGCTTTGCCGGGACAGGAGCCCTAGGCAAAAACATTCAGTACTTC
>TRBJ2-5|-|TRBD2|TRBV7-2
CASSLLTSGGRETQYF
TGTGCCAGCAGCTTGTTGACTAGCGGGGGCAGGGAGACCCAGTACTTC
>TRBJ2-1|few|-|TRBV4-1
CASSHDDSYNEQFF
TGCGCCAGCAGCCATGATGACAGTTACAATGAGCAGTTCTTC
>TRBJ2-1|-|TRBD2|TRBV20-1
CSAKLAGAYNEQFF
TGCAGTGCTAAACTAGCGGGGGCCTACAATGAGCAGTTCTTC
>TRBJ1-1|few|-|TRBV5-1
CASSLDIFVSGAHSEAFF
TGCGCCAGCAGCTTGGATATTTTTGTTTCGGGGGCGCATAGTGAAGCTTTCTTT
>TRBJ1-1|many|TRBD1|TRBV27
CASISRTGRWTEAFF
TGTGCCAGCATCTCCCGGACAGGACGGTGGACTGAAGCTTTCTTT